These 2 T cell receptor beta chains share one sample of origin, sequenced in a study of blood T cell repertoires in COVID-19. Assay: immunoSEQ multiplex PCR; the TCRdb copy retains only in-frame clones and omits some. The sample has under 300,000 clones, more than 70% seen once. Sample: PBMCs or T cells enriched from blood (not recorded which). Source of these receptors: a woman between 55 and 75 years old in a cohort exposed to, infected with or recovered from COVID-19 (not recorded which).

In its sample, this clone was seen a few times. The chain links TRBV5-1 to TRBJ2-7; the match to TRBD1 covers 10 bases. V lost 0 bases and J lost 3; bases outside the gene matches: 3. The germline V gene has CDR1 SGHRS and CDR2 YFSETQ. The CDR3 runs 15 residues. For the CDR3, the DNA is TGCGCCAGCAGCTTGGAGGGACAGGGGAACTACGAGCAGTACTTC. Translating gives CASSLEGQGNYEQYF.

The chain uses TRBV3-1 (or the pseudogene TRBV3-2) and TRBJ2-1; TRBD2 is a possible D gene (7 bases). The CDR3 is 14 amino acids. Germline V CDR1 and CDR2: LGHDT, YNNKEL (reference sequence). V was clipped by 3 bases and J by 7 bases, with 13 bases between them. The CDR3 nucleotides read TGTGCCAGCAGCCAGAGGGGAGGGGGGAATGAGCAGTTCTTC. Translating gives CASSQRGGGNEQFF.